This T cell receptor beta chain was sequenced during a study of identical twins (TCRdb year 2016). Background for the entire study: TCR alpha and beta repertoires from monozygotic twins, unrelated adults of various ages and cord blood were deep-sequenced to test whether fetal clonotypes persist. To rule out contamination, replicate twin experiments were performed at different times with different library preparation protocols.

To prepare the library, 5' RACE was applied. Reads for this sample came from an Illumina HiSeq 2000. A universal primer binding site was added through template switching, and the final cDNA carried a unique molecular identifier so that TCR cDNA molecules could be counted accurately. Specific primers in the conserved constant-segment region were used to synthesize first-strand cDNA for TCR alpha and beta chains. To control for contamination, every cDNA library was double barcoded, receiving both a SMART-Mk sample barcode and Illumina barcodes. TruSeq adapter sequences along with Illumina sample barcodes were introduced in two successive PCR steps. Sequencing of the TCR alpha and beta cDNA libraries was done on the Illumina HiSeq platform using custom primers. Per the original workflow: Unique molecular identifiers were extracted from raw reads with MiGEC, and CDR3 positions were determined with MiXCR. For each individual, recombination models were inferred using an EM algorithm with the repgenHMM and IGoR tools. Shared clonotypes were analyzed with the tcR package in R, and sharing was normalized by the product of cloneset sizes. To study raw recombination free of thymic and clonal selection effects, out-of-frame nonproductive sequences were analyzed. TCRdb reran the public reads through fastp at Q25 and MiXCR, keeping productive beta chains. Merged by CDR3 protein, the rows form single entries marked with the most common genes and DNA. TCRdb's processing, not the authors', yielded these V and J calls. This sample lists hundreds of thousands of distinct CDR3 sequences; around 5.7% were detected once. Of the sample, 1.5% to 2% is held by the ten largest clones.

This clonotype was seen many times. The target of this receptor is not known. Nothing much larger sits one base from this clone, and base qualities are not available. Overall results and qualifications from the work: Conclusions relied on cross-sectional statistical analysis, since the same donors could not be followed over many years. Compared with coincidental sharing between unrelated individuals, an excess of low generation-probability sequences was observed among out-of-frame TCR alpha sequences shared between twins. Recombination models systematically underestimated out-of-frame TCR alpha sharing in monozygotic twins but agreed with sharing between unrelated individuals. The excess sharing between twins in beta out-of-frame sequences was weaker because fewer shared sequences reduced the signal-to-noise ratio. Abundant cord blood beta clonotypes had fewer insertions, young adult naive repertoires showed a similar but weaker trend, and memory repertoires showed no such trend. Invariant T cells such as MAIT and iNKT could partly confound zero-insertion analyses, although diverse VJ usage argued against such confounding for most clonotypes.

Every donor in the study was a healthy Caucasian. Three unrelated non-twin adults were additionally sequenced: a male aged 18 to 29, a male aged 50 to 60 and a female aged 50 to 60. Using Miltenyi CD45RO+ enrichment and human naive T-cell isolation kits, memory (CD45RO+) and naive T cells were isolated from PBMC. V is pruned by 7 bases and J by 7 bases, leaving 12 bases of the junction without a gene match. The CDR3 contains 15 residues, cysteine and phenylalanine counted. Just the 45-base CDR3 DNA is kept, in frame starting at base 1. In this chain, TRBV12-3 or TRBV12-4 is recombined with TRBJ2-1, and 8 bases in between align with TRBD2. The receptor was derived from a man between 18 and 35 years old in good health. Sequenced sample: naive T cells sorted from blood. This sample's cell subset or site label indicates: cells isolated with a human naive T-cell isolation kit. The DNA reads TGTGCCAGCAAATCAAGCGGGACTAGTTTTAATGAGCAGTTCTTC. Its translation reads: CASKSSGTSFNEQFF.